This passage covers 28 T cell receptor beta chains from one sample sequenced in a study of low-dose radiotherapy and immunotherapy resistance in tumors. The sample's time point: after trial treatment. Treatment described: LDRT plus nivolumab, ipilimumab, low-dose cyclophosphamide and aspirin (RACIN trial). Alpha and beta chains were covered, as first-strand cDNA relied on TRAV- and TRBV-specific primers. The TCRs were subjected to amplification over 20 PCR cycles employing a constant-region primer in conjunction with a V-primer adapter. MiXCR, applied by TCRdb to the reads, yields one record per CDR3 protein. The table shows under 110,000 distinct CDR3 sequences, with about a fifth occurring only once. The source was PBMCs, collected after low-dose radiotherapy plus immunotherapy. The receptors come from a male donor with prostate cancer.

This clonotype was observed a handful of times. The V call is TRBV7-9, the J call TRBJ1-4; no reliable D call. The germline V gene has CDR1 SEHNR and CDR2 FQNEAQ (reference sequence). There are 14 residues in the CDR3. Trimming cost V 5 bases and J 5 bases, with 12 bases left between them. The CDR3, as DNA: TGTGCCAGCAGCCCAAGGGCCGCGAATGAAAAACTGTTTTTT. Translating gives CASSPRAANEKLFF.

Ten or more counts support this clonotype. The gene calls are TRBV6-6 and TRBJ2-7; perhaps TRBD2 as D (6 bases). This CDR3 has 13 amino acids. Between the trimmed V and J ends, which lost 0 bases and 6 bases, there was a span of 9 bases. Germline loops: CDR1 MNHNY, CDR2 SVGAGI (reference sequence). The CDR3 nucleotides read TGTGCCAGCAGTTACTCGGAGGGTAGCGAGCAGTACTTC. Protein: CASSYSEGSEQYF.

The sample holds many counts of this clonotype. The chain recombines TRBV2 with TRBJ2-5; 8 bases fit TRBD2. The CDR3 sequence is 15 residues long. J lost 0 bases, V lost 6 bases, and 6 bases had no gene match. Germline CDR1 is SNHLY and CDR2 is FYNNEI. The CDR3 bases are TGTGCCAGCAGCAGGACTAGCCGGAACCAAGAGACCCAGTACTTC. It yields the protein CASSRTSRNQETQYF.

This clonotype was counted many times. This chain links TRBV2 with TRBJ2-7; weak D call: TRBD1 (5 bases). CDR3 length: 13 residues. The germline V gene has CDR1 SNHLY and CDR2 FYNNEI. V lost 6 bases, J lost 0 bases, and 9 bases lay in between. The DNA of the CDR3 is TGTGCCAGCAGCGGACACCTCTCCTACGAGCAGTACTTC. It yields the protein CASSGHLSYEQYF.

V and J are TRBV18 and TRBJ1-1, with TRBD1 matching over 8 bases. This CDR3 has 13 residues. V trimming: 2 bases; J trimming: 11 bases; junction bases outside the gene matches: 7. From germline, CDR1 is KGHSH and CDR2 LQKENI. Written as DNA, the CDR3 is TGTGCCAGCTCACCATCACGGGGACAGGAGGCTTTCTTT. Protein product: CASSPSRGQEAFF.

Only a few counts were recorded for this clonotype. The chain is built from TRBV7-9 and TRBJ1-4; possibly TRBD1 for D (6 bases). Germline-derived CDR1 and CDR2 are SEHNR and FQNEAQ (reference sequence). This CDR3 has 19 residues. Trimming shortened V by 0 bases and J by 0 bases, and 17 bases separated the two germline ends. In DNA form, the CDR3 reads TGTGCCAGCAGCTTAGCGAACGACAGGAGCTCTGCAACTAATGAAAAACTGTTTTTT. It codes for CASSLANDRSSATNEKLFF.

Ten or more counts support this clonotype. V and J are TRBV12-3 or TRBV12-4 and TRBJ1-6; 10 positions match TRBD1. The CDR3 totals 14 residues. V lost 5 bases and J lost 10; bases outside the gene matches: 5. CDR3 sequence (DNA): TGTGCCAGCAGTAGACAGGGGGCGGAATCACCCCTCCACTTT. It yields the protein CASSRQGAESPLHF.

The rearrangement uses TRBV5-4 and TRBJ2-3; possible D gene TRBD2, 6 bases. This CDR3 is 15 amino acids long. The germline CDR1 and CDR2 sequences are SGHNT and YYREEE (reference sequence). Trimming removed 0 bases at V and 8 bases at J, with 16 bases between. CDR3 sequence reads: CASSLDSGAPGTQYF. The DNA of the CDR3 is TGTGCCAGCAGCTTGGATAGCGGCGCGCCGGGTACGCAGTATTTT.

There are many counts of this clonotype. This chain joins TRBV7-2 and TRBJ2-2, with a tentative D call TRBD1 (5 bases). The CDR3 loop spans 15 amino acids. Germline V gene lookup returns CDR1 SGHTA and CDR2 FQGNSA. Trimming pared 5 bases from V and 4 bases from J, leaving 14 bases between. The CDR3 DNA is TGTGCCAGCAGCCGGGTGGACATCCTCACCGGGGAGCTGTTTTTT. Translated: CASSRVDILTGELFF.

The sample holds a few counts of this clonotype. The gene calls are TRBV5-1 and TRBJ2-1; D perhaps matches TRBD2 (5 bases). V lost 0 bases and J lost 10, with 14 bases in between. The germline CDR1 and CDR2 sequences are SGHRS and YFSETQ. There are 14 residues in the CDR3. The chain's CDR3 is CASSLGVIAGEQFF. DNA of the CDR3: TGCGCCAGCAGCTTGGGAGTGATCGCGGGCGAGCAGTTCTTC.

This clonotype was recorded at least ten times. V is TRBV14 and J is TRBJ1-2, with D tentatively TRBD1 (5 bases). The CDR3 consists of 13 residues. Germline V gene sequence: CDR1 SGHDN, CDR2 FVKESK. Trimming pared 1 base from V and 8 bases from J, leaving 11 bases between. For the CDR3, the DNA is TGTGCCAGCAGCCAAGGCAGGGTGGACGGCTACACCTTC. This codes for CASSQGRVDGYTF. The whole variable domain, filled in from reference TRBV14 and TRBJ1-2, reads EAGVTQFPSHSVIEKGQTVTLRCDPISGHDNLYWYRRVMGKEIKFLLHFVKESKQDESGMPNNRFLAERTGGTYSTLKVQPAELEDSGVYFCASSQGRVDGYTFGSGTRLTVV.

Concerning this clonotype: With a far larger clone one base away, a read error is the likely cause. The J gene is TRBJ2-5, the V gene TRBV13; the D gene is possibly TRBD2 (6 bases). V was shortened by 5 bases and J by 5 bases, with 15 bases between the two germline ends. The CDR3 has 14 residues. CDR1 is PRHDT and CDR2 is FYEKMQ in the germline V gene (reference sequence). CDR3 protein: CASSPGGARETQYF. The CDR3 DNA reads TGTGCCAGCAGCCCCGGGGGAGCCAGGGAGACCCAGTACTTC. Full variable domain (outside the CDR3, taken from reference TRBV13 and TRBJ2-5): AAGVIQSPRHLIKEKRETATLKCYPIPRHDTVYWYQQGPGQDPQFLISFYEKMQSDKGSIPDRFSAQQFSDYHSELNMSSLELGDSALYFCASSPGGARETQYFGPGTRLLVL.

A few counts support this clonotype. J is TRBJ2-3 and V is TRBV3-1, with 8 bases fitting TRBD2. CDR3 size: 15 residues. Trimming cost V 2 bases and J 2 bases; bases outside gene matches: 3. Germline V lookup: CDR1 LGHDT, CDR2 YNNKEL (reference sequence). The CDR3 sequence is CASSQPGLVTDTQYF. As DNA, the CDR3 is TGTGCCAGCAGCCAACCGGGACTAGTCACAGATACGCAGTATTTT.

This clonotype has a count of ten or more. The genes are TRBV5-1 and TRBJ1-5; 8 bases fit TRBD1. With 5 bases clipped from V and 5 bases from J, the junction kept 6 bases outside the gene matches. Germline lookup yields CDR1 SGHRS and CDR2 YFSETQ. This CDR3 has 14 amino acids. Here the CDR3 DNA reads TGCGCCAGCAGTTCCGGACAGGGTGATCAGCCCCAGCATTTT. This gives the protein CASSSGQGDQPQHF.

This clonotype was recorded at least ten times. The chain recombines TRBV20-1 with TRBJ1-5; weak D call: TRBD1 (6 bases). V lost 6 bases to trimming and J lost 7 bases, with 16 bases between them. The germline CDR1 and CDR2 sequences are DFQATT and SNEGSKA (reference sequence). The CDR3 runs to 13 residues. The CDR3 sequence is CSATQGPRQPQHF. CDR3 coding DNA: TGCAGTGCAACACAGGGTCCCCGGCAGCCCCAGCATTTT.

This clonotype was observed at least ten times. The V and J genes are TRBV30 and TRBJ2-5; D is uncertain. The V end lost 7 bases, the J end lost 4 bases, and 13 bases lay between the germline ends. The CDR3 is 12 amino acids. CDR1 is GTSNPN, CDR2 SVGIG, per germline (reference sequence). In DNA, the CDR3 is TGTGCCTCTCTGGGGTTCGGAGAGACCCAGTACTTC. It encodes CASLGFGETQYF.

This clonotype was recorded a few times. The rearrangement links TRBV5-4 to TRBJ1-6; D is unresolved. V lost 3 bases and J 0 bases, leaving 4 bases between the germline ends. The V gene's germline CDR1 is SGHNT and CDR2 YYREEE (reference sequence). The CDR3 consists of 14 residues. The CDR3 DNA sequence: TGTGCCAGCAGCTATTACTCCTATAATTCACCCCTCCACTTT. Protein: CASSYYSYNSPLHF.

This clonotype was found a few times. It differs at one base from a far larger clone, so likely a read error. This chain connects TRBV6-2 or TRBV6-3 to TRBJ2-3; no reliable D call. This CDR3 is built from 14 residues. Germline V CDR1 and CDR2: MNHEY, SVGEGT. The V gene lost 0 bases and the J gene lost 0 bases, with 4 bases spanning the gap. This CDR3 is CASSYSGSTDTQYF. The CDR3 DNA sequence: TGTGCCAGCAGTTACTCCGGCAGCACAGATACGCAGTATTTT.

Concerning this clonotype: A far larger clone is just one base off, so this is likely a read error. The chain carries TRBV7-9 and TRBJ2-7; 8 nucleotides line up with TRBD1. The V segment lost 6 bases and the J segment 3 bases; nucleotides outside the gene matches: 7. CDR3 length: 14 residues. The V gene's germline CDR1 is SEHNR and CDR2 FQNEAQ (reference sequence). The CDR3 region is CASSTWTGNYEQYF. The CDR3 nucleotides read TGTGCCAGCAGTACCTGGACAGGGAACTACGAGCAGTACTTC.

This clonotype was counted ten times or more. V is TRBV20-1 and J is TRBJ2-3, with D perhaps matching TRBD1 (6 bases). Germline-derived CDR1 and CDR2 are DFQATT and SNEGSKA (reference sequence). The CDR3 spans 12 residues. The CDR3 region has the DNA TGCAGCACCTCAGGGGCGGCAGATACGCAGTATTTT. It yields the protein CSTSGAADTQYF.

This chain links TRBV29-1 with TRBJ1-5, with TRBD1 identical over 9 bases. This CDR3 comprises 14 residues. Trimming at V came to 6 bases and at J to 6 bases, leaving 9 bases not matched to a gene. Germline-derived CDR1 and CDR2 are SQVTM and ANQGSEA. The CDR3 sequence: CSVGTGSRGQPQHF. In DNA form, the CDR3 reads TGCAGCGTGGGGACAGGGTCAAGGGGTCAGCCCCAGCATTTT.

In this sample, this clonotype turned up many times. The rearrangement links TRBV7-9 to TRBJ1-2; D remains ambiguous. This CDR3 has 14 amino acids. V gave up 4 bases and J gave up 4 bases, with 13 bases separating them. CDR1 and CDR2 (germline): SEHNR, FQNEAQ (reference sequence). The CDR3 bases are TGTGCCAGCAGCTCACCCCCGGTTTCCTATGGCTACACCTTC. Amino acid sequence: CASSSPPVSYGYTF.

This clonotype was detected many times. The CDR3 sequence is CASSFQPLAMNTEAFF. The CDR3 DNA reads TGTGCCAGCAGTTTTCAGCCCTTAGCCATGAACACTGAAGCTTTCTTT. The rearrangement uses TRBV12-3 or TRBV12-4 and TRBJ1-1, with no clear D. The length of the CDR3 is 16 residues. V was trimmed by 3 bases and J by 0 bases, leaving 14 bases between them.

This clonotype was recorded many times. The chain uses TRBV11-2 and TRBJ2-2; D possibly corresponds to TRBD1 (5 bases). V lost 8 bases and J 2 bases, leaving 15 bases between the germline ends. Germline V gene sequence: CDR1 SGHAT, CDR2 FQNNGV. This CDR3 region has 15 residues. CDR3 sequence: CASSRQPPNTGELFF. Here the CDR3 DNA reads TGTGCCAGCTCCAGACAGCCACCTAACACCGGGGAGCTGTTTTTT.

The rearrangement links TRBV10-3 to TRBJ2-1; 16 nucleotides agree with TRBD2. The CDR3 totals 16 residues. Germline CDR1 is ENHRY and CDR2 is SYGVKD. The trim removed 5 bases at V and 7 bases at J, leaving 5 bases unmatched. CDR3 protein: CAISTGTSGGGNEQFF. In DNA, the CDR3 is TGTGCCATCAGTACCGGGACTAGCGGGGGGGGAAATGAGCAGTTCTTC.

This clonotype was seen ten or more times. The chain's CDR3 is CASSRLAGGSYEQYF. For the CDR3, the DNA is TGTGCCAGTAGTCGACTAGCGGGGGGCTCCTACGAGCAGTACTTC. The rearrangement links TRBV19 to TRBJ2-7; 13 nucleotides match TRBD2. This CDR3 has 15 residues. The J segment lost 0 bases and the V segment lost 5 bases, leaving 1 base of the junction unmatched. The germline CDR1 and CDR2 sequences are LNHDA and SQIVND (reference sequence).

This clonotype came up many times. The chain recombines TRBV11-1 with TRBJ2-7; no clear D. V shed 1 base and J shed 2 bases, with 9 bases lying between them. Germline V lookup: CDR1 SGHAT, CDR2 FQDESV (reference sequence). This CDR3 region has 14 residues. The DNA for the CDR3 is TGTGCCAGCAGCTTAGTTGAGAGACCCTACGAGCAGTACTTC. Protein: CASSLVERPYEQYF.

This clonotype has at least ten counts. The chain employs TRBV12-3 or TRBV12-4 and TRBJ2-1, with D possibly called TRBD1 or TRBD2 (6 bases each). Trimming removed 8 bases from V and 2 bases from J, with 13 bases in between. The CDR3 extends over 14 amino acids. The CDR3 spells CASRGGTTYNEQFF. As DNA, the CDR3 is TGTGCCAGCCGAGGGGGGACCACCTACAATGAGCAGTTCTTC.